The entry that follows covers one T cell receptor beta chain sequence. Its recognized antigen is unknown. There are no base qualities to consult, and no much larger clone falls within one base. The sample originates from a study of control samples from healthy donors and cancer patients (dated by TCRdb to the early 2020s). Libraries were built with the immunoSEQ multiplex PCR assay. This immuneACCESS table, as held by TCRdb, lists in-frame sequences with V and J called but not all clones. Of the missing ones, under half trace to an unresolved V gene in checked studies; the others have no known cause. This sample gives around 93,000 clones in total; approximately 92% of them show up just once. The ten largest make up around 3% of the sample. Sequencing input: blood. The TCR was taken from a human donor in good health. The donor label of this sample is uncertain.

The base sequence is TGTGCCAGCAGTGACAGGGCTGGGGCCAACGTCCTGACTTTC. It translates as CASSDRAGANVLTF. This receptor chain uses TRBV2 and TRBJ2-6; TRBD1 is perhaps the D gene, given 5 matching bases. V is reduced by 3 bases and J by 2 bases, leaving a spacing of 5 bases between them. The germline V gene gives CDR1 as SNHLY and CDR2 as FYNNEI. From the cysteine through the phenylalanine, the CDR3 covers 14 amino acids. CDR3 DNA only is kept here, 42 bases in frame from base 1.